This TCR beta chain is drawn from a study of control samples from healthy donors and cancer patients. Only in-frame clones appear in the TCRdb table, and some are missing; sequencing was by immunoSEQ multiplex PCR. The table lists around 140,000 clones, about 91% of them singletons, with 3.2% in the top ten. The sequencing input was blood. This sequence was found in a man aged 25 to 40 in good health.

The CDR3 DNA is TGTGCCATCAGTGATAACTCATGGGGAGACACTGAAGCTTTCTTT. It is translated as CAISDNSWGDTEAFF. The V gene is TRBV10-3, the J gene TRBJ1-1; no clear D gene. This CDR3 comprises 15 residues. Trimming stripped 3 bases from V and 3 bases from J, with 14 bases between. Germline loops: CDR1 ENHRY, CDR2 SYGVKD.